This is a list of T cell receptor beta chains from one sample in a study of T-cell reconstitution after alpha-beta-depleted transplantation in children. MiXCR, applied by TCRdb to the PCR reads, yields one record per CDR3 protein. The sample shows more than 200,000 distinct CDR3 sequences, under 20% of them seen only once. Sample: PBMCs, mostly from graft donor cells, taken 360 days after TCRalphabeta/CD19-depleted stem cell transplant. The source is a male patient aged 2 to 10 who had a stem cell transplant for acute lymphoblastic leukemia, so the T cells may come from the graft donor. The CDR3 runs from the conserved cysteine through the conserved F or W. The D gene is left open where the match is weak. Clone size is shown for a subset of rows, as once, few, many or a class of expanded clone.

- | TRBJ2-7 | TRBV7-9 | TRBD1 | CASRYDRGLYSYEQYF | TGTGCCAGCAGATACGACAGGGGTCTATACTCCTACGAGCAGTACTTC
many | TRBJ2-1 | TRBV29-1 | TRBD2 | CSVGLAGRDEQFF | TGCAGCGTTGGATTAGCGGGAAGGGATGAGCAGTTCTTC
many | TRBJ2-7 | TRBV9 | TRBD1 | CASSVQQGAYEQYF | TGTGCCAGCAGCGTACAACAGGGGGCCTACGAGCAGTACTTC
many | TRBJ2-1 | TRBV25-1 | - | CASSEGAGQFF | TGTGCCAGCAGTGAAGGGGCCGGGCAGTTCTTC
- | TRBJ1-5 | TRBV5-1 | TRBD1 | CASSSGQGPGNQPQHF | TGCGCCAGCAGCTCTGGACAGGGGCCGGGCAATCAGCCCCAGCATTTT
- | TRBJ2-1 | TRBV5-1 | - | CASSLEAIGYNEQFF | TGCGCCAGCAGCCTCGAAGCTATCGGATACAATGAGCAGTTCTTC
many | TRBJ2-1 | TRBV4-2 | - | CASSQGRGNEQFF | TGTGCCAGCAGCCAAGGTCGGGGGAATGAGCAGTTCTTC
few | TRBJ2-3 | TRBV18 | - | CASSPPLAASTDTQYF | TGTGCCAGCTCACCACCGCTAGCAGCTAGCACAGATACGCAGTATTTT
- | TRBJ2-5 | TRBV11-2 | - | CASSPSYSQETQYF | TGTGCCAGCAGCCCCAGTTACTCCCAAGAGACCCAGTACTTC
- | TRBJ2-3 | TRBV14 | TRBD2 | CASSHLNSGGPGTQYF | TGTGCCAGCAGCCACTTAAATAGCGGGGGGCCAGGTACGCAGTATTTT
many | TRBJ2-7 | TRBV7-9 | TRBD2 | CASSLRGLAGGSPTEQYF | TGTGCCAGCAGCTTACGAGGACTAGCGGGAGGATCCCCGACCGAGCAGTACTTC
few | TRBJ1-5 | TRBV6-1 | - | CASSDLPDGNQPQHF | TGTGCCAGCAGCGACCTGCCGGACGGTAATCAGCCCCAGCATTTT
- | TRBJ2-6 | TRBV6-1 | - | CAINLRDLGSGANVLTF | TGTGCTATCAACTTGCGAGACCTTGGGTCTGGGGCCAACGTCCTGACTTTC
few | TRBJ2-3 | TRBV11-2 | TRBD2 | CASSLDPGGTRWGGDTQYF | TGTGCCAGCAGCTTAGATCCAGGCGGGACTAGGTGGGGGGGAGATACGCAGTATTTT
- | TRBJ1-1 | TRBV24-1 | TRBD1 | CASSEGQEIYGAFF | TGTGCCTCCAGCGAGGGACAGGAGATTTACGGAGCTTTCTTT
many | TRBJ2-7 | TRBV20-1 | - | CSARVHGGSSYEQYF | TGCAGTGCTAGAGTCCACGGGGGAAGCTCCTACGAGCAGTACTTC
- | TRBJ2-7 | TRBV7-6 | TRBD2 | CASSSRTSGHEQYF | TGTGCCAGCAGCTCACGGACTAGCGGTCACGAGCAGTACTTC